The 17 T cell receptor beta chains reported below all come from one sample, sequenced in a study of OX40 agonist ivuxolimab in advanced cancers. Profiled with immunoSEQ multiplex PCR; TCRdb holds only in-frame clones, not every one. This sample has about 55,000 clones, with approximately 84% found just once. Sequencing used CD4+ or CD8+ T cells sorted from blood, obtained in a trial of the OX40 agonist ivuxolimab. The receptors come from an adult with an advanced solid tumor such as melanoma, head and neck, liver or kidney cancer.

The chain has TRBV7-9 and TRBJ2-3; D perhaps matches TRBD1 (5 bases). This CDR3 contains 13 residues. In germline, CDR1 is SEHNR, CDR2 FQNEAQ (reference sequence). V was shortened by 3 bases and J by 5 bases, with 9 bases between the two germline ends. The chain's CDR3 is CASSFGAGDTQYF. CDR3 DNA: TGTGCCAGCAGCTTTGGGGCAGGAGATACGCAGTATTTT.

This rearrangement joins TRBV5-5 to TRBJ2-3, with 8 bases lining up with TRBD2. This CDR3 is built from 15 residues. The ends lost 1 base at V and 1 base at J; junction bases unmatched: 2. CDR1 is SGHKS, CDR2 YYEKEE, per germline (reference sequence). The CDR3 is CASSLTGGRTDTQYF. The CDR3 DNA reads as TGTGCCAGCAGCTTGACGGGGGGGCGCACAGATACGCAGTATTTT.

The V gene is TRBV7-9, the J gene TRBJ1-1, with 10 bases lining up with TRBD1. The CDR3 loop spans 13 amino acids. The V segment lost 3 bases and the J segment 11 bases; nucleotides outside the gene matches: 6. The germline gives CDR1 SEHNR, CDR2 FQNEAQ (reference sequence). Here the CDR3 DNA reads TGTGCCAGCAGCTTGAGGGACAGGGGTGTTGCTTTCTTT. Translated: CASSLRDRGVAFF.

For the CDR3, the DNA is TGTGCCAGCAGCTCCTCCGGGACAGCGAGACCCTACGAGCAGTACTTC. Its translation is CASSSSGTARPYEQYF. The chain couples TRBV5-4 to TRBJ2-7; TRBD1 agrees at 7 bases. V was pared by 3 bases and J by 2 bases, with 11 bases of the junction left unmatched. Germline values: CDR1 SGHNT, CDR2 YYREEE (reference sequence). The CDR3 sequence is 16 residues long.

This chain joins TRBV28 and TRBJ1-4; weak D call: TRBD1 (5 bases). Germline lookup yields CDR1 MDHEN and CDR2 SYDVKM. Trimming shortened V by 3 bases and J by 0 bases, and 14 bases separated the two germline ends. The CDR3 has 17 residues. The CDR3 DNA reads TGTGCCAGCAGTTTCCGACAGAGACTTGCAACTAATGAAAAACTGTTTTTT. Amino acids: CASSFRQRLATNEKLFF.

The CDR3 loop is CASSHGGWGNTIYF. The CDR3 DNA reads TGCGCCAGCAGCCACGGAGGGTGGGGAAACACCATATATTTT. V is TRBV4-1 and J is TRBJ1-3; D uncertain. Germline V lookup: CDR1 MGHRA, CDR2 YSYEKL. Trimming left V 3 bases short and J 4 bases short, with 10 bases between. The CDR3 sequence is 14 residues long.

The rearrangement links TRBV5-1 to TRBJ2-2; tentatively, D is TRBD1 (5 bases). Between the trimmed V and J ends, which lost 5 bases and 5 bases, there was a span of 13 bases. CDR1 is SGHRS and CDR2 is YFSETQ in the germline V gene. The CDR3 contains 14 residues. The CDR3 region has the DNA TGCGCCAGCAGAGACAGAGTTGGAACCGGGGAGCTGTTTTTT. Protein: CASRDRVGTGELFF.

The rearrangement joins TRBV9 to TRBJ2-1, with 9 nucleotides matching TRBD2. After removal of 1 base from V and 0 bases from J, the junction contained 5 bases not matched to a gene. Looked up from germline, CDR1 is SGDLS and CDR2 is YYNGEE. The CDR3 is made up of 17 amino acids. The CDR3: CASSVRGSGGSYNEQFF. In DNA form, the CDR3 reads TGTGCCAGCAGCGTAAGAGGTAGCGGGGGCTCCTACAATGAGCAGTTCTTC.

The chain combines TRBV27 with TRBJ1-2; 7 bases agree with TRBD1. From germline, CDR1 is MNHEY and CDR2 SMNVEV (reference sequence). This CDR3 is 14 amino acids long. The junction had 6 bases not matched to a gene; V was cut back by 6 bases and J by 2 bases. The CDR3 loop is CASSQQGENYGYTF. In DNA form, the CDR3 reads TGTGCCAGCAGCCAGCAGGGGGAGAACTATGGCTACACCTTC.

The gene calls are TRBV5-1 and TRBJ1-1; a possible D gene is TRBD1 (5 bases). The germline gives CDR1 SGHRS, CDR2 YFSETQ. The CDR3 sequence is 15 residues long. V lost 4 bases to trimming and J lost 4 bases, with 17 bases between them. The CDR3 region is CASSQRRGAGTEAFF. The DNA for the CDR3 is TGCGCCAGCAGCCAAAGACGGGGCGCGGGCACTGAAGCTTTCTTT.

In DNA form, the CDR3 reads TGCGCCAGCAGCCAAGAGGACAGGGGGCACAATGAGCAGTTCTTC. It specifies CASSQEDRGHNEQFF. The chain uses TRBV4-3 and TRBJ2-1, with TRBD1 matching 11 bases. Losses at the gene ends were 0 bases for V and 5 bases for J; bases not matched to a gene: 0. The CDR3 contains 15 residues. CDR1 is LGHNA, CDR2 YSLEER, per germline.

The V gene is TRBV5-5, the J gene TRBJ1-4; D gene unclear. The V end lost 2 bases, the J end lost 6 bases, and 11 bases lay between the germline ends. Germline values: CDR1 SGHKS, CDR2 YYEKEE (reference sequence). The CDR3 is made up of 14 amino acids. The CDR3 sequence: CASSLRREDEKLFF. DNA of the CDR3: TGTGCCAGCAGCTTACGACGAGAGGATGAAAAACTGTTTTTT.

The V and J genes are TRBV7-2 and TRBJ2-7, with 9 bases fitting TRBD2. Per germline, CDR1 SGHTA and CDR2 FQGNSA. This CDR3 has 16 amino acids. Trimming at V came to 2 bases and at J to 2 bases, leaving 7 bases not matched to a gene. CDR3 nucleotides: TGTGCCAGCAGCTTACGTAGCGGGAGCCCTCCCTACGAGCAGTACTTC. This codes for CASSLRSGSPPYEQYF. The full variable domain, its missing parts supplied by reference TRBV7-2 and TRBJ2-7, is GAGVSQSPSNKVTEKGKDVELRCDPISGHTALYWYRQSLGQGLEFLIYFQGNSAPDKSGLPSDRFSAERTGGSVSTLTIQRTQQEDSAVYLCASSLRSGSPPYEQYFGPGTRLTVT.

The CDR3 region is CASRAGGGTDTQYF. The CDR3 DNA reads TGTGCCAGTAGAGCGGGAGGAGGTACAGATACGCAGTATTTT. The chain is built from TRBV19 and TRBJ2-3; 9 bases line up with TRBD2. Trimming took 6 bases from V and 3 from J; bases not matched to a gene: 4. Germline lookup yields CDR1 LNHDA and CDR2 SQIVND (reference sequence). The CDR3 loop spans 14 amino acids.

This CDR3 reads CASSQDWEGADTQYF. DNA for the CDR3: TGTGCCAGCAGCCAAGATTGGGAGGGCGCAGATACGCAGTATTTT. The chain uses TRBV14 and TRBJ2-3; TRBD2 agrees at 7 bases. The CDR3 contains 15 residues. The V gene end was trimmed by 0 bases and the J gene end by 4 bases; junction bases not matched to a gene: 4. Germline-derived CDR1 and CDR2 are SGHDN and FVKESK.

This clone appeared once. This sequence joins TRBV28 and TRBJ1-1; TRBD1 aligns across 8 bases. Germline-derived CDR1 and CDR2 are MDHEN and SYDVKM. The CDR3 has 12 amino acids. The trim removed 11 bases at V and 5 bases at J, leaving 7 bases unmatched. The chain's CDR3 is CASMTGETEAFF. DNA of the CDR3: TGTGCCTCTATGACAGGGGAAACTGAAGCTTTCTTT.

The V call is TRBV5-1, the J call TRBJ2-7, with TRBD1 identical over 8 bases. Germline CDR1 and CDR2: SGHRS and YFSETQ. This CDR3 spans 12 amino acids. V lost 3 bases and J lost 6; bases outside the gene matches: 2. CDR3: CASSSGGAEQYF. Here the CDR3 DNA reads TGCGCCAGCAGCTCAGGGGGCGCCGAGCAGTACTTC.